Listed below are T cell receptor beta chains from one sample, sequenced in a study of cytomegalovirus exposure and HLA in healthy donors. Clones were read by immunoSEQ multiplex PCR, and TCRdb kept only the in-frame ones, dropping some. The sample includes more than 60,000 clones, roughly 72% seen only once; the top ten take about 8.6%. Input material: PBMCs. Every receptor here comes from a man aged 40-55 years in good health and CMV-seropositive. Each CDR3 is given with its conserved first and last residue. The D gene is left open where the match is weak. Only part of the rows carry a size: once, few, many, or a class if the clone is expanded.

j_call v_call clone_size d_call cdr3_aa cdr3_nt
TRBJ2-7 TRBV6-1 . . CASSESPTGVF TGTGCCAGCAGTGAATCACCCACGGGGGTCTTC
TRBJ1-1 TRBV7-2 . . CASRPQSGIGSTEAFF TGTGCCAGCAGACCCCAAAGCGGGATAGGGAGCACTGAAGCTTTCTTT
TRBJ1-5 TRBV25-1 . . CASSEPGGNQPQHF TGTGCCAGCAGTGAACCCGGGGGCAATCAGCCCCAGCATTTT
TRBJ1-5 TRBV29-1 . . CSVADRSNQPQHF TGCAGCGTTGCAGACCGGAGCAATCAGCCCCAGCATTTT
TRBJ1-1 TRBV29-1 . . CSVVDTGRLATEAFF TGCAGCGTTGTGGACACCGGGAGGCTGGCCACTGAAGCTTTCTTT
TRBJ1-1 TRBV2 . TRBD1 CASSPTGIAEAFF TGTGCCAGCAGCCCGACAGGGATCGCTGAAGCTTTCTTT
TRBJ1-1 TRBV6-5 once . CATRGLSGTEAFF TGTGCCACCCGAGGGCTTTCCGGAACTGAAGCTTTCTTT
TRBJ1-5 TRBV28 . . CASRKHQGGQPQHF TGTGCCAGCAGGAAACACCAGGGAGGTCAGCCCCAGCATTTT
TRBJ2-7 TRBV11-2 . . CASREQGPSYEQYF TGTGCCAGCAGGGAACAGGGACCCTCCTACGAGCAGTACTTC
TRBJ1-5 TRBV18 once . CASSRRGTVSEPQHF TGTGCCAGCTCCCGGCGGGGGACGGTGTCGGAGCCCCAGCATTTT
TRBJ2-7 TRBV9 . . CASSVGGARKDEQYF TGTGCCAGCAGCGTAGGGGGCGCACGGAAGGACGAGCAGTACTTC
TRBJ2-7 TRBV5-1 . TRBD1 CASSSDRGGLQYF TGCGCCAGCAGCTCGGACAGGGGAGGCCTCCAGTACTTC
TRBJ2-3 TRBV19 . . CASSIGLSTDTQYF TGTGCCAGTAGTATAGGACTTAGCACAGATACGCAGTATTTT
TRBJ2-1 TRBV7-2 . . CASSLTGAFTYNEQFF TGTGCCAGCAGCTTGACAGGAGCATTTACCTACAATGAGCAGTTCTTC
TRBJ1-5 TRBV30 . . CAWSGGGGRVVSQPQHF TGTGCCTGGAGCGGCGGGGGCGGCAGGGTAGTTAGTCAGCCCCAGCATTTT
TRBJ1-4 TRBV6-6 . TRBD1 CASSGTATNEKLFF TGTGCCAGCAGTGGGACAGCAACTAATGAAAAACTGTTTTTT
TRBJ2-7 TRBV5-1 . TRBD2 CASSFGGDEQYF TGCGCCAGCAGTTTTGGGGGGGACGAGCAGTACTTC
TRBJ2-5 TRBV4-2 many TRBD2 CASSQMGAAGGPETQYF TGTGCCAGCAGCCAGATGGGGGCAGCGGGAGGGCCGGAGACCCAGTACTTC
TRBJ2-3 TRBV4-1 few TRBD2 CASSQVAAAGTTDTQYF TGCGCCAGCAGCCAAGTTGCGGCAGCGGGGACCACAGATACGCAGTATTTT
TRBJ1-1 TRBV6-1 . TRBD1 CASSEWGTGVTEAFF TGTGCCAGCAGTGAGTGGGGGACAGGGGTCACTGAAGCTTTCTTT
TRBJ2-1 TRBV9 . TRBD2 CASSGSGSSYNEQFF TGTGCCAGCAGCGGTAGCGGGAGCTCCTACAATGAGCAGTTCTTC
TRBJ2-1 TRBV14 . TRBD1 CASSQGMGQALFYNEQFF TGTGCCAGCAGCCAAGGTATGGGACAGGCCCTATTTTACAATGAGCAGTTCTTC
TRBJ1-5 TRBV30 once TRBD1 CAWSAHGQGSQPQHF TGTGCCTGGAGTGCGCACGGACAGGGTAGTCAGCCCCAGCATTTT
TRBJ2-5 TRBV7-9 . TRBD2 CASSPGTSEKETQYF TGTGCCAGCAGCCCCGGGACTAGCGAGAAAGAGACCCAGTACTTC
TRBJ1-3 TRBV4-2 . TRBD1 CASSQDPGQGADTIYF TGTGCCAGCAGCCAAGACCCGGGACAGGGGGCGGACACCATATATTTT
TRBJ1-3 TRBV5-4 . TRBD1 CASRHNRDRENTIYF TGTGCCAGCAGACATAACCGGGACAGGGAAAACACCATATATTTT
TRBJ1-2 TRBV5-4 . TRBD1 CASSIYRGGYGYTF TGTGCCAGCAGCATCTACAGGGGAGGCTATGGCTACACCTTC
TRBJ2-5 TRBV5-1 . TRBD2 CASSRSGLAEETQYF TGCGCCAGCAGCCGCTCGGGACTAGCGGAAGAGACCCAGTACTTC
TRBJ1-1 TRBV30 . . CAWTTGTEAFF TGTGCCTGGACTACGGGCACTGAAGCTTTCTTT
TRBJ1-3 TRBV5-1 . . CASSLAGDPGNTIYF TGCGCCAGCAGCCTGGCGGGGGACCCTGGAAACACCATATATTTT
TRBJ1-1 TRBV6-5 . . CASKSLSGGYTEAFF TGTGCCAGCAAGTCCCTATCGGGGGGCTACACTGAAGCTTTCTTT
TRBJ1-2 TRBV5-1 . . CASSLESVRGNNGYTF TGCGCCAGCAGCTTGGAAAGTGTTAGAGGGAACAATGGCTACACCTTC
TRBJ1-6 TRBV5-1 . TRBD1 CASSPRQGKDSPLHF TGCGCCAGCAGCCCTCGACAGGGTAAGGATTCACCCCTCCACTTT
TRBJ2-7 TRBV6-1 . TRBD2 CASSPGGSYEQYF TGTGCCAGCAGTCCGGGGGGCTCCTACGAGCAGTACTTC
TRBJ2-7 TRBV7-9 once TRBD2 CASSQTSSEQYF TGTGCCAGCAGCCAGACTAGCTCCGAGCAGTACTTC
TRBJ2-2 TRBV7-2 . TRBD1 CASSLGRTGATNTGELFF TGTGCCAGCAGCTTAGGTCGAACAGGGGCTACGAACACCGGGGAGCTGTTTTTT
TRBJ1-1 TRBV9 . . CASSQKNTEAFF TGTGCCAGCAGCCAGAAGAACACTGAAGCTTTCTTT
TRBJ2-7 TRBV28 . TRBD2 CASSSPGLAGGGEQYF TGTGCCAGCAGTTCTCCGGGACTAGCGGGAGGGGGAGAGCAGTACTTC
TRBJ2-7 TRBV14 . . CASSQETHYEQYF TGTGCCAGCAGCCAAGAAACACACTACGAGCAGTACTTC
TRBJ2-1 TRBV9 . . CASSSIVNEQFF TGTGCCAGCAGCTCCATAGTGAATGAGCAGTTCTTC
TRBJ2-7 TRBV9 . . CASSVGAGASYEQYF TGTGCCAGCAGCGTAGGGGCAGGGGCCTCCTACGAGCAGTACTTC
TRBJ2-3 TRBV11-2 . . CASSSRGATDTQYF TGTGCCAGCAGCTCCCGGGGGGCGACAGATACGCAGTATTTT
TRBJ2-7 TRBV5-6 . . CASSLRAGYEQYF TGTGCCAGCAGCTTAAGAGCAGGGTACGAGCAGTACTTC
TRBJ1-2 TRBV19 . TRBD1 CASDTTGDRFGYTF TGTGCCAGTGACACAACAGGGGATAGGTTTGGCTACACCTTC
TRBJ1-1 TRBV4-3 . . CASSQEQRGTEAFF TGCGCCAGCAGCCAGGAACAGCGGGGCACTGAAGCTTTCTTT
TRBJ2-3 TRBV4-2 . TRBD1 CASSQNPQGAIDTQYF TGTGCCAGCAGCCAAAACCCTCAGGGGGCGATAGATACGCAGTATTTT
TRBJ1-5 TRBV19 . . CASNLNRDLVQPQHF TGTGCCAGTAACCTAAACAGGGACCTGGTTCAGCCCCAGCATTTT
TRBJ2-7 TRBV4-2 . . CASSPEDGSSYEQYF TGTGCCAGCAGCCCGGAAGACGGGAGCTCCTACGAGCAGTACTTC
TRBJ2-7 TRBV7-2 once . CASRADPRSEQYF TGTGCCAGCAGAGCGGACCCGAGGTCGGAGCAGTACTTC
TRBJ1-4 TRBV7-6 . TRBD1 CASSLVSQGPNEKLFF TGTGCCAGCAGCTTAGTATCACAGGGGCCTAATGAAAAACTGTTTTTT
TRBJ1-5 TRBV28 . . CASSFASQPQHF TGTGCCAGCAGTTTCGCCAGTCAGCCCCAGCATTTT
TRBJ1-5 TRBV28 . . CASSPPRAGQPQHF TGTGCCAGCAGTCCCCCTAGGGCGGGGCAGCCCCAGCATTTT
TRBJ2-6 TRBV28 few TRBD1 CASGGLGQGATGANVLTF TGTGCCAGCGGAGGGCTGGGACAGGGGGCAACAGGGGCCAACGTCCTGACTTTC
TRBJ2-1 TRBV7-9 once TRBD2 CASSSEGVGRTPRNEQFF TGTGCCAGCAGCTCGGAAGGGGTCGGGAGGACCCCCCGGAATGAGCAGTTCTTC